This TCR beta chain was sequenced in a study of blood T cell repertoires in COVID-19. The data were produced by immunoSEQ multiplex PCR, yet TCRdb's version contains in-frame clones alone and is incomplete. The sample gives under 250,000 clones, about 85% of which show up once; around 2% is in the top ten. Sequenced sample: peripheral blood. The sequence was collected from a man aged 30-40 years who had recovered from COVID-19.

This CDR3 is CASSPGFNSPLHF. Written as DNA, the CDR3 is TGTGCCAGCAGCCCAGGGTTTAATTCACCCCTCCACTTT. V is TRBV3-1 (or the pseudogene TRBV3-2) and J is TRBJ1-6, with D possibly matching TRBD1 (5 bases). V was cut by 4 bases and J by 6 bases, with 7 bases left in between. This CDR3 has 13 amino acids. CDR1 and CDR2 from the germline V gene are LGHDT and YNNKEL (reference sequence).